This T cell receptor (beta chain) is drawn from a study of blood T cells in healthy people across ages. The CDR3 extends over 13 amino acids. V lost 5 bases to trimming and J lost 4 bases, with 11 bases between them. CDR1 is LNHNV and CDR2 is YYDKDF in the germline V gene (reference sequence). With a J-beta primer mix and a sample-barcoded 5' primer, a second PCR ran 7 to 11 cycles. TCRdb redid the calling of the 5' RACE reads with MiXCR, one entry per CDR3 protein. The top ten clones hold 10% to 15% of a sample with approximately 800,000 distinct CDR3 sequences, around 34% of them seen once. The J gene is TRBJ1-1, the V gene TRBV15; tentative D call: TRBD1 (5 bases). The sample taken for sequencing was blood. The TCR originated in a young man in good health. The chain's CDR3 is CATSLPTATEAFF. Here the CDR3 DNA reads TGTGCCACCAGCTTACCGACAGCCACTGAAGCTTTCTTT.